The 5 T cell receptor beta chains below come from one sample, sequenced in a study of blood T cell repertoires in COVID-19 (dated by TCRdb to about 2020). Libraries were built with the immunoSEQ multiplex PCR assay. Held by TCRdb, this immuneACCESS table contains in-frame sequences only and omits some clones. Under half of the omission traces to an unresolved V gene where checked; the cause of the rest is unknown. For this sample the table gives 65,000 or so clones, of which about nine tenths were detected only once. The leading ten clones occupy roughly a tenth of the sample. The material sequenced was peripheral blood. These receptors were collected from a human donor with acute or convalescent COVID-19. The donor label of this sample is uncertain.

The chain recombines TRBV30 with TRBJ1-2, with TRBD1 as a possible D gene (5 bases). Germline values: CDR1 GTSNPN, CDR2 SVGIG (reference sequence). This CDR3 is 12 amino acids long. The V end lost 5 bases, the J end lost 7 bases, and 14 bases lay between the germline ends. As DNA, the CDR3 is TGTGCCTGGGATCAGACAGCCGGTGGCTACACCTTC. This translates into CAWDQTAGGYTF.

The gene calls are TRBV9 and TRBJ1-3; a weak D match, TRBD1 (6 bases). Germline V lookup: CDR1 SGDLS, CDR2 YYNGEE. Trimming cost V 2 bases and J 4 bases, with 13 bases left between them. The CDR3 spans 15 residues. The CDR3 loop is CASSVNQGSGNTIYF. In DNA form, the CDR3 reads TGTGCCAGCAGCGTCAACCAGGGGTCCGGAAACACCATATATTTT. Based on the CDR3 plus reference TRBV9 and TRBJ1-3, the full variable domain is DSGVTQTPKHLITATGQRVTLRCSPRSGDLSVYWYQQSLDQGLQFLIQYYNGEERAKGNILERFSAQQFPDLHSELNLSSLELGDSALYFCASSVNQGSGNTIYFGEGSWLTVV.

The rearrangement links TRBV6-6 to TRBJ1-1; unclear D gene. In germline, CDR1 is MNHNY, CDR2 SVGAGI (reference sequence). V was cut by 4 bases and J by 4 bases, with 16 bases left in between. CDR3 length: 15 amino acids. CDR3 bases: TGTGCCAGCAGTTCTCTCTCCCGGGCGGGCACTGAAGCTTTCTTT. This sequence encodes CASSSLSRAGTEAFF.

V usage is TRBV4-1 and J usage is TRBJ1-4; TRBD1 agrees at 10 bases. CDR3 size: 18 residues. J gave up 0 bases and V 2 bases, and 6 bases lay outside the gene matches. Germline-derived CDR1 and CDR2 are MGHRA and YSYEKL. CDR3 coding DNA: TGCGCCAGCAGCCAACAGACAGGGGGCCGGGCAACTAATGAAAAACTGTTTTTT. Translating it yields CASSQQTGGRATNEKLFF.

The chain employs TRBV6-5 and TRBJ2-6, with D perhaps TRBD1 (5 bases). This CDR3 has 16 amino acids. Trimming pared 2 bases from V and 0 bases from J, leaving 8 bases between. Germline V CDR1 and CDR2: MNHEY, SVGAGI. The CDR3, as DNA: TGTGCCAGCAGTTACCAGGGTTACTCTGGGGCCAACGTCCTGACTTTC. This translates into CASSYQGYSGANVLTF.